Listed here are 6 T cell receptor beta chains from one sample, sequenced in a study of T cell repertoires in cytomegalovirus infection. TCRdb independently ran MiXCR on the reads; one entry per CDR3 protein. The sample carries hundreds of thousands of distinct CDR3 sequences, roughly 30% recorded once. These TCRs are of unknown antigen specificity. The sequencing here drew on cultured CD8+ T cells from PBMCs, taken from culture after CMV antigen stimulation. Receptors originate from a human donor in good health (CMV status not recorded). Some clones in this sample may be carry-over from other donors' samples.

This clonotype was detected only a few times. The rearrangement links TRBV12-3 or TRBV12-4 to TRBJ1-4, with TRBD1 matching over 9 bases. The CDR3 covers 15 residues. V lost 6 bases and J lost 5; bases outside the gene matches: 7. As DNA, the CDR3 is TGTGCCAGCAGCCCCATGACAGGGGGGAATGAAAAACTGTTTTTT. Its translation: CASSPMTGGNEKLFF.

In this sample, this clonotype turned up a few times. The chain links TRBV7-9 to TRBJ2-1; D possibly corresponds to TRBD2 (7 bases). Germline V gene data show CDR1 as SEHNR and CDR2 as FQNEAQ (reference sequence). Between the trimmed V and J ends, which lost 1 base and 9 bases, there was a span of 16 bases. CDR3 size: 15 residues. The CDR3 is CASSLVSGGRGEQFF. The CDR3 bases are TGTGCCAGCAGCTTAGTTTCGGGGGGCCGGGGTGAGCAGTTCTTC.

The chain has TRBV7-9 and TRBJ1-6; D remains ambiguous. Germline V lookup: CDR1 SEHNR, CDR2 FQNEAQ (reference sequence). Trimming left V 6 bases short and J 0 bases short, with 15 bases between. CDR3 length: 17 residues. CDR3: CASSPPLWRSYNSPLHF. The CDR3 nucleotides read TGTGCCAGCAGTCCTCCGCTTTGGCGCTCCTATAATTCACCCCTCCACTTT.

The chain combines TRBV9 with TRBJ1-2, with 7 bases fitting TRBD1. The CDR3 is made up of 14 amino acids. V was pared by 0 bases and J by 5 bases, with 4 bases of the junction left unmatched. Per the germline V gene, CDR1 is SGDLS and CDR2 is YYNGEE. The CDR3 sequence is CASSVEGQLYGYTF. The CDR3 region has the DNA TGTGCCAGCAGCGTAGAGGGACAGCTATATGGCTACACCTTC.

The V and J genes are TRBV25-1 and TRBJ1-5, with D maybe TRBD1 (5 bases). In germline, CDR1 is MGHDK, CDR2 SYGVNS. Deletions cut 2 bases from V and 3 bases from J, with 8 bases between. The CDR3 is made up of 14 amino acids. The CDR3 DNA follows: TGTGCCAGCAGTGAAGTGGGGGACAATCAGCCCCAGCATTTT. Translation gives CASSEVGDNQPQHF.

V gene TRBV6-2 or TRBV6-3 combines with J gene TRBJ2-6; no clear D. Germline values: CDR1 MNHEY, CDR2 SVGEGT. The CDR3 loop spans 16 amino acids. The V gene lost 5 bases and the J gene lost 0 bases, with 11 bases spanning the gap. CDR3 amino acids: CASSSRRISGANVLTF. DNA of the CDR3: TGTGCCAGCAGTAGCCGACGGATCTCTGGGGCCAACGTCCTGACTTTC.